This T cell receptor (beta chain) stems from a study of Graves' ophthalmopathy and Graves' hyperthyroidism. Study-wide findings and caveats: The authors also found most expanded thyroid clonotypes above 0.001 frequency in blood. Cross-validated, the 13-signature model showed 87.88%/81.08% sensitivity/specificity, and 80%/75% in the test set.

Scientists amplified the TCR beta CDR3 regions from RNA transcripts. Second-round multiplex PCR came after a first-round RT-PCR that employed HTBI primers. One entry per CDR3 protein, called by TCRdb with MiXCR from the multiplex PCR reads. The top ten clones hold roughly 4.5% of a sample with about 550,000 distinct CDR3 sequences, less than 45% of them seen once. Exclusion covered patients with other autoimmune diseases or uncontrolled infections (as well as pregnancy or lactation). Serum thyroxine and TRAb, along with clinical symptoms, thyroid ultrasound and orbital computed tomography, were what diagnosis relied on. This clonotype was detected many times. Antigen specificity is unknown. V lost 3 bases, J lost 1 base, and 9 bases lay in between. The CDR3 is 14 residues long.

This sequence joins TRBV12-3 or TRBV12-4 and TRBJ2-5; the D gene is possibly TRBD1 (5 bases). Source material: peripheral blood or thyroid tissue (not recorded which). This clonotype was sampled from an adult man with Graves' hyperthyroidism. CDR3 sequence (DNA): TGTGCCAGCAGTTTCCAGGGCCCCCAAGAGACCCAGTACTTC. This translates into CASSFQGPQETQYF.